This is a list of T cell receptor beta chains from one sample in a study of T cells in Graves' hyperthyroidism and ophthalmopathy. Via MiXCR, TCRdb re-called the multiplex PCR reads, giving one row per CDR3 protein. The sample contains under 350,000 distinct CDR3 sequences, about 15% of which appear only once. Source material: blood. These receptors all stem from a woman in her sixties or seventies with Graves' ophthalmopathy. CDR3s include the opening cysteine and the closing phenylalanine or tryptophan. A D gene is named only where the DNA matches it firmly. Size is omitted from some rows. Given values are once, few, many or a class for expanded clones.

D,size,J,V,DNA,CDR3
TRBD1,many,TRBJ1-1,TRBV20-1,TGCAGTGCTAGATCGTACCGGGACAGGGACCCTCATGAAGCTTTCTTT,CSARSYRDRDPHEAFF
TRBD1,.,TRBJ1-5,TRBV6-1,TGTGCCAGCAGGACATACGGGACAGAGAATCAGCCCCAGCATTTT,CASRTYGTENQPQHF
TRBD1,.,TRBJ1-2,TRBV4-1,TGCGCCAGCAGCCAGCTACAGGGGGCGGTTTATGGCTACACCTTC,CASSQLQGAVYGYTF
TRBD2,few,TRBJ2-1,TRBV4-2,TGTGCCAGCAGCCCACTAGCGACAGAAATCAACAATGAGCAGTTCTTC,CASSPLATEINNEQFF
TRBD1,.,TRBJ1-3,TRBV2,TGTGCCAGCAGTGCCCCGACGACAGGGGCGAAGAGCACCATATATTTT,CASSAPTTGAKSTIYF
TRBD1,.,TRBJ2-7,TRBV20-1,TGCAGTGCAGCCCCTCCGCAGGGGGTGTACGAGCAGTACTTC,CSAAPPQGVYEQYF
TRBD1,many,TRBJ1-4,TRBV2,TGTGCCAGCAGTGAAGCCCTGGGACAGAATGAAAAACTGTTTTTT,CASSEALGQNEKLFF
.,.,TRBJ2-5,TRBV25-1,TGTGCCAGCAGTCATGGCGAGACCCAGTACTTC,CASSHGETQYF
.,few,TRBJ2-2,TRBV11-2,TGTGCCAGCAGCTTATACACAGGGAGCACCGGGGAGCTGTTTTTT,CASSLYTGSTGELFF
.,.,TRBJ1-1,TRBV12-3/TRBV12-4,TGTGCCAGCAGTCCCGCAGGCCCGCCAGCTTTCTTT,CASSPAGPPAFF
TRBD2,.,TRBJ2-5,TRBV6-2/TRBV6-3,TGTGCCAGCAGGCCCGCCAGGGAGGGAGAGACCCAGTACTTC,CASRPAREGETQYF
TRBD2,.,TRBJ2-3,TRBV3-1,TGTGCCAGCAGCCTGCTTGGACTAGCCAAAGCGGGAGATACGCAGTATTTT,CASSLLGLAKAGDTQYF
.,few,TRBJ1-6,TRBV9,TGTGCCAGCAGCGGCCCCCGGGGCAGGGAGGGATCACCCCTCCGCTTT,CASSGPRGREGSPLRF
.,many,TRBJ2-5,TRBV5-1,TGCGCCAGCCAGCCGACGGGAAATAACCCGCAAGAGACCCAGTACTTC,CASQPTGNNPQETQYF
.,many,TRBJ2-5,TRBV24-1,TGTGCCACCGGTGGCTCGAGGGTTGGTGAGACCCAGTACTTC,CATGGSRVGETQYF
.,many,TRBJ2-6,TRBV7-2,TGTGCCAGCAGCTTGGACAGCTCTGGGGCCAACGTCCTGACTTTC,CASSLDSSGANVLTF
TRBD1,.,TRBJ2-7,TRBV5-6,TGTGCCAGCAGCTACACAGGGGTCCCCTCCTACGAGCAGTACTTC,CASSYTGVPSYEQYF
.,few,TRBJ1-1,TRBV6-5,TGTGCCAGCAGTTACCTCGGGAGAGAGGGGAGGACTGAAGCTTTCTTT,CASSYLGREGRTEAFF
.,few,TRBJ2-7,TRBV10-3,TGTGCCATCAGTCGATCGGGGAACGAGCAGTACTTC,CAISRSGNEQYF
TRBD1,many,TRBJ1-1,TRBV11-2,TGTGCCAGCAGCTTTCAGGGGGCTTTAGTTGAAGCTTTCTTT,CASSFQGALVEAFF
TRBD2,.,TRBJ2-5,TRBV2,TGTGCCATTCAACCTAGACTAGCGGGAGTAACCCAGTACTTC,CAIQPRLAGVTQYF
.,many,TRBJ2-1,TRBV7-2,TGTGCCAGCAGCTTAAGGGGCAATGAGCAGTTCTTC,CASSLRGNEQFF
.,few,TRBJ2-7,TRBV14,TGTGCCAGCAGCCGCGCGACTATACCCGGGACCGGGACTCTCTACGAGCAGTACTTC,CASSRATIPGTGTLYEQYF
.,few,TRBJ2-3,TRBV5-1,TGCGCCAGCAGCTTGGGAGAGGGTGCAGGCACAGATACGCAGTATTTT,CASSLGEGAGTDTQYF
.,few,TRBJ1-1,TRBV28,TGTGCCAGCAGTTTCGACACAGAGAACACTGAAGCTTTCTTT,CASSFDTENTEAFF
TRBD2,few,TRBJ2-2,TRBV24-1,TGTGCCACCAGTGACCAGCTAGCGGGAGTTTGGACCGGGGAGCTGTTTTTT,CATSDQLAGVWTGELFF
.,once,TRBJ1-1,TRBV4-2,TGTGCCAGCAGCCAAGATCCGGTGACAGGGAACACTGAAGCTTTCTTT,CASSQDPVTGNTEAFF
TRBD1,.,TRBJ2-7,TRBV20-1,TGCAGTGCTAGAGATTTGGACAGGGTCGACGAGCAGTACTTC,CSARDLDRVDEQYF
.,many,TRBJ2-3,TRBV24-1,TGTGCCACCAGTCCGGTCCTTGGCACAGATACGCAGTATTTT,CATSPVLGTDTQYF
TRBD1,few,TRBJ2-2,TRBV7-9,TGTGCCAGCAGCTATCAACAGGGGCCCCTCACCGGGGAGCTGTTTTTT,CASSYQQGPLTGELFF
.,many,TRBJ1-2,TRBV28,TGTGCCAGCAGTTTAGAAGGGGAGGTGAACTATGGCTACACCTTC,CASSLEGEVNYGYTF
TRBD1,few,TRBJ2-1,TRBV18,TGTGCCAGCTCACGACGGGTGAGGGACAGGAACTACAATGAGCAGTTCTTC,CASSRRVRDRNYNEQFF
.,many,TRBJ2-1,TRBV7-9,TGTGCCAGCAGCCCACAAGCTCGGCGGCAGGGTTACAATGAGCAGTTCTTC,CASSPQARRQGYNEQFF
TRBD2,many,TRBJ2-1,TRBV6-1,TGTGCCACCTGTCGCGGGAGGGACAATGAGCAGTTCTTC,CATCRGRDNEQFF
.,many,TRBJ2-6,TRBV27,TGTGCCAGCAGAGTGGGAGACTCTGGGGCCAACGTCCTGACTTTC,CASRVGDSGANVLTF
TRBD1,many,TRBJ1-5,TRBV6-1,TGTGCCAGCAACGGTAGGACAGGCGCGGGATATAGCAATCAGCCCCAGCATTTT,CASNGRTGAGYSNQPQHF
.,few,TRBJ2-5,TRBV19,TGTGCCAGTACTACATCCCTTGGACAGAAATACTTC,CASTTSLGQKYF
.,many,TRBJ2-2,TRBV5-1,TGCGCCAGCTCCCCTGGGGACATCAACACCGGGGAGCTGTTTTTT,CASSPGDINTGELFF
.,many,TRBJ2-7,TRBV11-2,TGTGCCAGCAGCTTTTTACAGGGGCGGGGTGAGCAGTACTTC,CASSFLQGRGEQYF
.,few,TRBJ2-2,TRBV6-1,TGTGCCAGCAGTGAGAACGGAATGAACACCGGGGAGCTGTTTTTT,CASSENGMNTGELFF